The present T cell receptor beta chain was sequenced within a study of siplizumab effects on memory and regulatory T cells. Study-wide results and limits: No assignable naive or memory phenotype existed for roughly 80-96% of proliferating CD4+ or CD8+ clones.

A word on this clone: Its antigen is unidentified.

Libraries were prepared by immunoSEQ multiplex PCR; TCRdb keeps only in-frame clonotypes and omits some of them. This table has 100,000 to 120,000 clones, 80% to 95% appearing once. V gave up 1 base and J gave up 0 bases; unmatched junction bases: 10. The CDR3 consists of 19 residues. CDR1 SGHKS and CDR2 YYEKEE come from the germline V gene (reference sequence). The source of this sequence is a human donor in good health. The chain links TRBV5-5 to TRBJ1-6; 7 bases match TRBD1. The sequenced sample was CD4+ T cells sorted from blood. In DNA form, the CDR3 reads TGTGCCAGCAGCTTGTCCCTAAAGGGGGCAACCTCCTATAATTCACCCCTCCACTTT. This gives the protein CASSLSLKGATSYNSPLHF.